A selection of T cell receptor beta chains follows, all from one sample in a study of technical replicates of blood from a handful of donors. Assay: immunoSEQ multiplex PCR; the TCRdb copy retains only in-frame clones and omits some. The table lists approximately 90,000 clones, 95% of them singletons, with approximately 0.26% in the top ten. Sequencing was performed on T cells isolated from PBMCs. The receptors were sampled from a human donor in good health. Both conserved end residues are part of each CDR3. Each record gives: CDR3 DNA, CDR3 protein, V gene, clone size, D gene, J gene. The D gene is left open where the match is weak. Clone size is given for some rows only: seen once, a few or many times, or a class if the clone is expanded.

cdr3_nt: TGTGCCAGCAGTTTTGTCGCAGGGGTGAACACTGAAGCTTTCTTT
cdr3_aa: CASSFVAGVNTEAFF
v_call: TRBV27
clone_size: .
d_call: .
j_call: TRBJ1-1

cdr3_nt: TGCGCCAGCAGCCAAGGTAGGGGACAGGGGCGGTCTCTTGGCACAGATACGCAGTATTTT
cdr3_aa: CASSQGRGQGRSLGTDTQYF
v_call: TRBV4-1
clone_size: once
d_call: TRBD1
j_call: TRBJ2-3

cdr3_nt: TGTGCCACCCGGGGGGGGGCTAATGAAAAACTGTTTTTT
cdr3_aa: CATRGGANEKLFF
v_call: TRBV10-3
clone_size: once
d_call: .
j_call: TRBJ1-4

cdr3_nt: TGTGCCAGTAGTATGGGACACCAAAGCTCCTACGAGCAGTACTTC
cdr3_aa: CASSMGHQSSYEQYF
v_call: TRBV19
clone_size: .
d_call: .
j_call: TRBJ2-7

cdr3_nt: TGTGCCAGCAGTGAATTCGCGGGACAGATCTACGAGCAGTACTTC
cdr3_aa: CASSEFAGQIYEQYF
v_call: TRBV6-1
clone_size: .
d_call: .
j_call: TRBJ2-7

cdr3_nt: TGTGCCAGCATTCAACCAGGGTCCTACGAGCAGTACTTC
cdr3_aa: CASIQPGSYEQYF
v_call: TRBV28
clone_size: once
d_call: .
j_call: TRBJ2-7

cdr3_nt: TGCGCCAGCAGCCAACTTACAGGGGGGAACACTGAAGCTTTCTTT
cdr3_aa: CASSQLTGGNTEAFF
v_call: TRBV4-1
clone_size: .
d_call: TRBD1
j_call: TRBJ1-1

cdr3_nt: TGTGCCACCAGCAGAGGCGGGGGGCAGGGTTACGAGCAGTACTTC
cdr3_aa: CATSRGGGQGYEQYF
v_call: TRBV15
clone_size: .
d_call: TRBD2
j_call: TRBJ2-7

cdr3_nt: TGTGCCAGCAGCTTGGTGCCTGAGTCTGAAGCTTTCTTT
cdr3_aa: CASSLVPESEAFF
v_call: TRBV7-9
clone_size: .
d_call: .
j_call: TRBJ1-1

cdr3_nt: TGTGCCAGCAGTGAAGTAACTAGCGGGGGCCCCTACGAGCAGTACTTC
cdr3_aa: CASSEVTSGGPYEQYF
v_call: TRBV6-1
clone_size: .
d_call: TRBD2
j_call: TRBJ2-7

cdr3_nt: TGTGCCAGCAGCCACAGGGACAGCCCTGAAGGCTACACCTTC
cdr3_aa: CASSHRDSPEGYTF
v_call: TRBV11-3
clone_size: .
d_call: TRBD1
j_call: TRBJ1-2

cdr3_nt: TGCGCCAGCAGCCGAATCCCCGGCCTAGCGGGAGAGGAGCAGTACTTC
cdr3_aa: CASSRIPGLAGEEQYF
v_call: TRBV4-1
clone_size: .
d_call: TRBD2
j_call: TRBJ2-7

cdr3_nt: TGTGCCAGCAGTTACTCGTTAACAGGGAACACTGAAGCTTTCTTT
cdr3_aa: CASSYSLTGNTEAFF
v_call: TRBV6-5
clone_size: .
d_call: .
j_call: TRBJ1-1

cdr3_nt: TGCAGCGTTGGGACACTTAACTATGGCTACACCTTC
cdr3_aa: CSVGTLNYGYTF
v_call: TRBV29-1
clone_size: .
d_call: .
j_call: TRBJ1-2

cdr3_nt: TGTGCCAGCAGCTCAGCTAGCTCCTACGAGCAGTACTTC
cdr3_aa: CASSSASSYEQYF
v_call: TRBV5-6
clone_size: .
d_call: .
j_call: TRBJ2-7

cdr3_nt: TGTGCCAGCAGCTCCTGGCGACTAGCGGGGGACAATGAGCAGTTCTTC
cdr3_aa: CASSSWRLAGDNEQFF
v_call: TRBV14
clone_size: .
d_call: TRBD2
j_call: TRBJ2-1

cdr3_nt: TGTGCCAGCAGCGTAGTATTAGGGGATAGAACAGATACGCAGTATTTT
cdr3_aa: CASSVVLGDRTDTQYF
v_call: TRBV9
clone_size: .
d_call: .
j_call: TRBJ2-3

cdr3_nt: TGTGCCAGCAGCGTAGCTTTGGGCGGGGTCACGCAAGAGACCCAGTACTTC
cdr3_aa: CASSVALGGVTQETQYF
v_call: TRBV9
clone_size: .
d_call: .
j_call: TRBJ2-5

cdr3_nt: TGCGCCAGCACTTTGCTACCCAGGTCACTCCAAGAGACCCAGTACTTC
cdr3_aa: CASTLLPRSLQETQYF
v_call: TRBV5-1
clone_size: .
d_call: .
j_call: TRBJ2-5

cdr3_nt: TGTGCCAGCAGTGGGGCCGGGACAGGGGTCTATGGCAATCAGCCCCAGCATTTT
cdr3_aa: CASSGAGTGVYGNQPQHF
v_call: TRBV2
clone_size: .
d_call: TRBD1
j_call: TRBJ1-5

cdr3_nt: TGCAGCGTTCTCACAGGGTCGCAAATTGGCGAGCAGTACTTC
cdr3_aa: CSVLTGSQIGEQYF
v_call: TRBV29-1
clone_size: .
d_call: .
j_call: TRBJ2-7

cdr3_nt: TGCGCCAGCAGTCTCGAAGGGACTAGCGGCTCCTACGAGCAGTACTTC
cdr3_aa: CASSLEGTSGSYEQYF
v_call: TRBV4-1
clone_size: .
d_call: TRBD2
j_call: TRBJ2-7

cdr3_nt: TGTGCCAGCAGCCCGACAGGGGGCCTGGGCCAGCCCCAGCATTTT
cdr3_aa: CASSPTGGLGQPQHF
v_call: TRBV7-3
clone_size: .
d_call: TRBD1
j_call: TRBJ1-5

cdr3_nt: TGCGCCAGCAGCTTCGAGTCGTTGGGGTCGGGGAGAGAAGCTTTCTTT
cdr3_aa: CASSFESLGSGREAFF
v_call: TRBV5-1
clone_size: .
d_call: .
j_call: TRBJ1-1

cdr3_nt: TGCGCCAGCACTCCGGGACAGGGGGCCTGGAACACTGAAGCTTTCTTT
cdr3_aa: CASTPGQGAWNTEAFF
v_call: TRBV4-1
clone_size: .
d_call: TRBD1
j_call: TRBJ1-1

cdr3_nt: TGCGCCAGCAGTGAGCGGGGACTAGCTTCTACTCATATCTCCTACGAGCAGTACTTC
cdr3_aa: CASSERGLASTHISYEQYF
v_call: TRBV10-2
clone_size: once
d_call: TRBD2
j_call: TRBJ2-7

cdr3_nt: TGCGCCAGCAGTCGGGGGAGCAATCAGCCCCAGCATTTT
cdr3_aa: CASSRGSNQPQHF
v_call: TRBV10-1
clone_size: .
d_call: .
j_call: TRBJ1-5

cdr3_nt: TGTGCCAGCTCACCACTCGCTGGGCAGGGGGTTTCTAACACTGAAGCTTTCTTT
cdr3_aa: CASSPLAGQGVSNTEAFF
v_call: TRBV18
clone_size: .
d_call: TRBD1
j_call: TRBJ1-1

cdr3_nt: TGCGCCAGCACTAAGGTCGGGGGGGCGCAGGAAAATGAGCAGTTCTTC
cdr3_aa: CASTKVGGAQENEQFF
v_call: TRBV4-1
clone_size: .
d_call: TRBD2
j_call: TRBJ2-1

cdr3_nt: TGTGCCAGTAGTACCAACCGGGGAGATACGCAGTATTTT
cdr3_aa: CASSTNRGDTQYF
v_call: TRBV19
clone_size: .
d_call: .
j_call: TRBJ2-3

cdr3_nt: TGTGCCAGCAGCTTGGGGACAGGGGGATCGGAGCAGTACTTC
cdr3_aa: CASSLGTGGSEQYF
v_call: TRBV13
clone_size: .
d_call: TRBD1
j_call: TRBJ2-7

cdr3_nt: TGTGCCAGCACCCCGTCTTGGCGGGACGGGTCCACAGATACGCAGTATTTT
cdr3_aa: CASTPSWRDGSTDTQYF
v_call: TRBV5-4
clone_size: .
d_call: .
j_call: TRBJ2-3

cdr3_nt: TGCAGCGTTGGGGGCCTTAGGGAGGCCGAGAATGAGCAGTTCTTC
cdr3_aa: CSVGGLREAENEQFF
v_call: TRBV29-1
clone_size: once
d_call: .
j_call: TRBJ2-1

cdr3_nt: TGTGCCTGGAGTGTAGGGGCCTCCTATGGCTACACCTTC
cdr3_aa: CAWSVGASYGYTF
v_call: TRBV30
clone_size: .
d_call: .
j_call: TRBJ1-2

cdr3_nt: TGCGCCAGCAGCCCGGGGACAGTGCGAGAGACCCAGTACTTC
cdr3_aa: CASSPGTVRETQYF
v_call: TRBV5-1
clone_size: .
d_call: TRBD1
j_call: TRBJ2-5

cdr3_nt: TGTGCCAGCAGCTTATCTTCCTCCTACGAGCAGTACTTC
cdr3_aa: CASSLSSSYEQYF
v_call: TRBV11-2
clone_size: .
d_call: .
j_call: TRBJ2-7

cdr3_nt: TGTGCCAGCAGCTTAAGCATGACTGCTTCCTACGAGCAGTACTTC
cdr3_aa: CASSLSMTASYEQYF
v_call: TRBV7-9
clone_size: .
d_call: .
j_call: TRBJ2-7

cdr3_nt: TGTGCCAGCAGTTTTCTCGACAGGGCCGAGCAGTACTTC
cdr3_aa: CASSFLDRAEQYF
v_call: TRBV27
clone_size: .
d_call: TRBD1
j_call: TRBJ2-7

cdr3_nt: TGTGCCATCAGTGACCTCGGGAGGTTAGATACGCAGTATTTT
cdr3_aa: CAISDLGRLDTQYF
v_call: TRBV10-3
clone_size: .
d_call: TRBD2
j_call: TRBJ2-3

cdr3_nt: TGCAGCGTCACTATAGCGGGCGAGCAGTACTTC
cdr3_aa: CSVTIAGEQYF
v_call: TRBV29-1
clone_size: .
d_call: TRBD2
j_call: TRBJ2-7

cdr3_nt: TGTGCCAGCAACTGGGGACAGGGAGAACAGCCCCAGCATTTT
cdr3_aa: CASNWGQGEQPQHF
v_call: TRBV6-1
clone_size: .
d_call: TRBD1
j_call: TRBJ1-5

cdr3_nt: TGTGCCAGCAAAGGGACAGGGGCCTACAATGAGCAGTTCTTC
cdr3_aa: CASKGTGAYNEQFF
v_call: TRBV6-5
clone_size: .
d_call: TRBD1
j_call: TRBJ2-1

cdr3_nt: TGTGCCTGGAGTGTACTAGCGTCATCCTACGAGCAGTACTTC
cdr3_aa: CAWSVLASSYEQYF
v_call: TRBV30
clone_size: .
d_call: TRBD2
j_call: TRBJ2-7

cdr3_nt: TGTGCCAGTAGTATACGGACAGGGGGCACAGATACGCAGTATTTT
cdr3_aa: CASSIRTGGTDTQYF
v_call: TRBV19
clone_size: .
d_call: TRBD1
j_call: TRBJ2-3

cdr3_nt: TGTGCCAGCAGATTGGCCGGGAACACTGAAGCTTTCTTT
cdr3_aa: CASRLAGNTEAFF
v_call: TRBV5-4
clone_size: .
d_call: .
j_call: TRBJ1-1

cdr3_nt: TGTGCCAGCAGCTTAATGGCGGGGGTCACAGATACGCAGTATTTT
cdr3_aa: CASSLMAGVTDTQYF
v_call: TRBV7-3
clone_size: .
d_call: TRBD2
j_call: TRBJ2-3

cdr3_nt: TGTGCCAGCAGCGTAAACCCCCAGACAGGTACAACCACAGATACGCAGTATTTT
cdr3_aa: CASSVNPQTGTTTDTQYF
v_call: TRBV9
clone_size: .
d_call: .
j_call: TRBJ2-3

cdr3_nt: TGTGCCATCAGTGAGGCGCAGGGCATGAACACTGAAGCTTTCTTT
cdr3_aa: CAISEAQGMNTEAFF
v_call: TRBV10-3
clone_size: .
d_call: .
j_call: TRBJ1-1

cdr3_nt: TGTGCCAGCAGTCGGGACAGGTTCGACGGGGAGCTGTTTTTT
cdr3_aa: CASSRDRFDGELFF
v_call: TRBV6-5
clone_size: .
d_call: TRBD1
j_call: TRBJ2-2

cdr3_nt: TGTGCCAGCAGTGTGGCCGGGACTAGAAGAAATGAGCAGTTCTTC
cdr3_aa: CASSVAGTRRNEQFF
v_call: TRBV2
clone_size: few
d_call: TRBD2
j_call: TRBJ2-1

cdr3_nt: TGCGCCAGCAGCTTGGGCGTCCGTGATGAGCAGTTCTTC
cdr3_aa: CASSLGVRDEQFF
v_call: TRBV5-1
clone_size: .
d_call: .
j_call: TRBJ2-1

cdr3_nt: TGTGCCAGCAGCCTACACGGTGGGGCAAACACTGAAGCTTTCTTT
cdr3_aa: CASSLHGGANTEAFF
v_call: TRBV14
clone_size: .
d_call: .
j_call: TRBJ1-1

cdr3_nt: TGTGCCAGCAGTCCTCTAGCGGGAGGAGATACGCAGTATTTT
cdr3_aa: CASSPLAGGDTQYF
v_call: TRBV27
clone_size: .
d_call: TRBD2
j_call: TRBJ2-3

cdr3_nt: TGCAGCGTCCAGCGGGAGGTCGACAATGAGCAGTTCTTC
cdr3_aa: CSVQREVDNEQFF
v_call: TRBV29-1
clone_size: .
d_call: TRBD2
j_call: TRBJ2-1

cdr3_nt: TGTGCCTGGGGGCCGGGACTTGGTGAAAAACTGTTTTTT
cdr3_aa: CAWGPGLGEKLFF
v_call: TRBV30
clone_size: .
d_call: .
j_call: TRBJ1-4